A single sample gave rise to the 21 T cell receptor beta chains below, sequenced in a study of post-analysis software for immune sequencing data. Study-level points and caveats: When patients were compared with controls, about five TRBV segments were more frequent, TRBV5-6, TRBV5-1 and TRBV20-1 among them.

TCR beta cDNA libraries had unique molecular identifiers. Each CDR3 protein is one row after TCRdb ran MiXCR on the PCR reads. The table records hundreds of thousands of distinct CDR3 sequences, 25% to 30% of them present only once. For these TCRs, the target antigens are not known. Sequencing was done on a sample of blood. Receptor source: a girl between 10 and 17 years old with multiple sclerosis.

This clonotype has just a few counts. This chain connects TRBV4-3 to TRBJ2-2; D is unresolved. Trimming took off 2 bases at V and 5 bases at J, with 9 bases between the two ends. CDR1 LGHNA and CDR2 YSLEER come from the germline V gene. This CDR3 contains 14 residues. CDR3 loop: CASSQLGGTGELFF. The DNA for the CDR3 is TGCGCCAGCAGCCAACTAGGCGGAACCGGGGAGCTGTTTTTT.

This clonotype was seen more than once but under ten times. This chain uses TRBV12-3 or TRBV12-4 with TRBJ1-2; weak D call: TRBD1 (6 bases). The length of the CDR3 is 15 residues. The ends were cut back, 7 bases at V and 4 bases at J, with 19 bases in the middle. In DNA, the CDR3 is TGTGCCAGCACCGATAGTTTTGGAGGGGGCTATGGCTACACCTTC. As protein: CASTDSFGGGYGYTF.

V gene TRBV20-1 combines with J gene TRBJ2-1; the D call may be TRBD1 or TRBD2 (9 bases each). With 3 bases removed from V and 8 bases from J, the gap between germline ends came to 20 bases. Germline-derived CDR1 and CDR2 are DFQATT and SNEGSKA (reference sequence). The CDR3 totals 15 residues. The CDR3 DNA is TGCAGTGCTAGGCTAGCGGGGACAGGGAGATATGAGCAGTTCTTC. Protein sequence: CSARLAGTGRYEQFF.

The chain joins TRBV28 to TRBJ1-5; D is possibly TRBD1 (5 bases). V was trimmed by 6 bases and J by 6 bases, leaving 15 bases between them. The CDR3 has 14 residues. CDR1 is MDHEN and CDR2 is SYDVKM in the germline V gene. CDR3 sequence: CASRSGVMAQPQHF. The CDR3 DNA is TGTGCCAGCAGATCGGGGGTAATGGCTCAGCCCCAGCATTTT.

As DNA, the CDR3 is TGTGCCAGCTCCGGGGGACAGCGCACTGAAGCTTTCTTT. Translated, it gives CASSGGQRTEAFF. J is TRBJ1-1 and V is TRBV18; 7 bases fit TRBD1. The CDR3 is 13 amino acids. The V gene's germline CDR1 is KGHSH and CDR2 LQKENI. V was pared by 6 bases and J by 4 bases, with 5 bases of the junction left unmatched.

This chain uses TRBV20-1 with TRBJ2-7; a weak D match, TRBD2 (6 bases). Germline V gene data show CDR1 as DFQATT and CDR2 as SNEGSKA (reference sequence). This CDR3 is built from 14 residues. The V and J ends lost 3 bases and 3 bases respectively, with 15 bases between them. CDR3 nucleotides: TGCAGTGCTAGGGTTAGACGGGGAGGCTACGAGCAGTACTTC. Translation: CSARVRRGGYEQYF.

This clonotype was seen a few times. The chain employs TRBV28 and TRBJ2-1; the match to TRBD1 covers 7 bases. The length of the CDR3 is 13 residues. Trimming took 7 bases from V and 5 from J; bases not matched to a gene: 5. Germline V gene sequence: CDR1 MDHEN, CDR2 SYDVKM. The CDR3 DNA reads as TGTGCCAGCACCGGGGACAGCAACAATGAGCAGTTCTTC. Amino acid sequence: CASTGDSNNEQFF.

In this sample, this clonotype turned up a few times. The V gene is TRBV7-6, the J gene TRBJ2-7, with 10 nucleotides matching TRBD1. Germline CDR1 reads SGHVS; CDR2 reads FNYEAQ. The trim removed 3 bases at V and 0 bases at J, leaving 2 bases unmatched. The CDR3 contains 15 residues. The CDR3 sequence: CASSLGTGVSYEQYF. The CDR3 coding sequence is TGTGCCAGCAGCTTGGGGACAGGGGTCTCCTACGAGCAGTACTTC.

At least ten counts were recorded for this clonotype. The chain links TRBV6-6 to TRBJ1-5; 11 bases align to TRBD1. Germline V gene data show CDR1 as MNHNY and CDR2 as SVGAGI (reference sequence). With 0 bases clipped from V and 7 bases from J, the junction kept 2 bases outside the gene matches. The CDR3 has 15 residues. Here the CDR3 reads CASSYSGQGGQPQHF. The CDR3 DNA reads as TGTGCCAGCAGTTACTCGGGACAGGGGGGCCAGCCCCAGCATTTT.

This clonotype was recorded a few times. This chain uses TRBV28 with TRBJ2-7, with D unclear. The J call may be wrong; the DNA end is better matched by TRBJ2-5. CDR1 and CDR2 from the germline V gene are MDHEN and SYDVKM. The CDR3 is made up of 15 amino acids. The CDR3 here is CASSLIRSAGETQYF. Written as DNA, the CDR3 is TGTGCCAGCAGTTTAATCCGGTCGGCCGGGGAGACCCAGTACTTC.

The CDR3 reads CASSPDVDEQFF. DNA for the CDR3: TGTGCCAGCTCACCAGATGTAGATGAGCAGTTCTTC. The chain links TRBV18 to TRBJ2-1, with unresolved D. The germline V gene has CDR1 KGHSH and CDR2 LQKENI. CDR3 size: 12 residues. Trimming stripped 2 bases from V and 8 bases from J, with 7 bases between.

V is TRBV20-1 and J is TRBJ1-6, with D tentatively TRBD1 (5 bases). CDR1 and CDR2 (germline): DFQATT, SNEGSKA (reference sequence). V gave up 0 bases and J gave up 8 bases, with 11 bases separating them. The CDR3 is 14 residues long. The CDR3 DNA reads TGCAGTGCTAGAGATCCCCGCAGGGATTCACCCCTCCACTTT. As protein: CSARDPRRDSPLHF.

The chain has TRBV7-9 and TRBJ1-6; D is uncertain. Per germline, CDR1 SEHNR and CDR2 FQNEAQ (reference sequence). The length of the CDR3 is 14 residues. V gave up 3 bases and J gave up 13 bases, with 16 bases separating them. This CDR3 is CASSFTAVTSPLHF. The CDR3 coding sequence is TGTGCCAGCAGCTTTACAGCGGTCACAAGTCCCCTCCACTTT.

This rearrangement joins TRBV7-9 to TRBJ2-5, with 8 bases that match TRBD2. The V gene's germline CDR1 is SEHNR and CDR2 FQNEAQ (reference sequence). V shed 5 bases and J 7 bases; nucleotides not matched to a gene: 12. The CDR3 contains 15 residues. CDR3 coding DNA: TGTGCCAGCAGCAGGCTACCGGGACTAGGCGCGACCCAGTACTTC. It yields the protein CASSRLPGLGATQYF.

This clonotype was counted only a few times. The CDR3 region is CASSFTSGRTDTQYF. The CDR3 nucleotides read TGTGCCAGCAGCTTTACGTCCGGCCGCACAGATACGCAGTATTTT. The J gene is TRBJ2-3, the V gene TRBV11-2, with D uncertain. The CDR3 has 15 amino acids. Trimming took off 3 bases at V and 1 base at J, with 11 bases between the two ends. The germline V gene encodes CDR1 SGHAT and CDR2 FQNNGV.

The sample holds a few counts of this clonotype. V is TRBV12-3 or TRBV12-4 and J is TRBJ2-1; D not certain. The V and J ends lost 5 bases and 3 bases respectively, with 8 bases between them. The CDR3 length is 13 residues. The CDR3 DNA follows: TGTGCCAGCAGTGGTTTCAGCTACAATGAGCAGTTCTTC. It specifies CASSGFSYNEQFF.

This clonotype is a singleton in its sample. The chain links TRBV14 to TRBJ2-3, with D possibly called TRBD1 or TRBD2 (5 bases each). CDR1 is SGHDN and CDR2 is FVKESK in the germline V gene. The CDR3 spans 18 residues. Trimming shortened V by 3 bases and J by 2 bases, and 21 bases separated the two germline ends. This chain's CDR3 is CASSQRFFGDGATDTQYF. In DNA form, the CDR3 reads TGTGCCAGCAGCCAGCGTTTTTTCGGGGACGGAGCCACAGATACGCAGTATTTT.

The chain links TRBV18 to TRBJ2-5; 8 nucleotides align to TRBD1. Germline values: CDR1 KGHSH, CDR2 LQKENI. The CDR3 is 14 residues long. V gave up 3 bases and J gave up 5 bases; unmatched junction bases: 5. DNA for the CDR3: TGTGCCAGCTCACCTGACAGGGGCCACGAGACCCAGTACTTC. Its protein product is CASSPDRGHETQYF.

This clonotype came up a few times. V usage is TRBV7-2 and J usage is TRBJ2-5, with 13 positions matching TRBD2. This CDR3 spans 15 amino acids. Germline V lookup: CDR1 SGHTA, CDR2 FQGNSA. V gave up 1 base and J gave up 11 bases; unmatched junction bases: 7. The CDR3 protein is CASSLVTSGRAGQYF. As DNA, the CDR3 is TGTGCCAGCAGCTTAGTTACTAGCGGGAGGGCTGGGCAGTACTTC.

The rearrangement joins TRBV20-1 to TRBJ2-5, with 10 bases identical to TRBD1. The CDR3 is 15 amino acids. CDR1 and CDR2 (germline): DFQATT, SNEGSKA (reference sequence). J gave up 5 bases and V 6 bases, and 12 bases lay outside the gene matches. This chain's CDR3 is CSAPRQGAPRETQYF. DNA for the CDR3: TGCAGTGCCCCCCGACAGGGGGCGCCCCGGGAGACCCAGTACTTC.

The gene calls are TRBV9 and TRBJ2-5, with unresolved D. The better agreement between TRBJ2-7 and the DNA end casts doubt on the J call. CDR3 size: 13 residues. Germline lookup yields CDR1 SGDLS and CDR2 YYNGEE. As DNA, the CDR3 is TGTGCCAGCGCCCCCCCGACTTCAGGCGAGCAGTACTTC. Residues: CASAPPTSGEQYF.